The subject of this entry is one T cell receptor beta chain. In the study's own analysis: Estimation of nucleated cell counts relied on the amplification of reference gene primers. Profiling relied on immunoSEQ multiplex PCR, and the TCRdb table lists in-frame clones only, not all of them. V and J calls and clone size are those listed in that table; D and trimming were worked out from the DNA. Here the sample spans 410,000 or so clones, about nine tenths being singletons. This sample is drawn from a study of blood T cell repertoires in COVID-19. Study context: T cells, B-cell-depleted T cells, or PBMCs provided the cDNA or gDNA that served as material.

The CDR3 has 13 amino acids. CDR1 and CDR2 from the germline V gene are SGHNT and YYREEE (reference sequence). Trimming cost V 3 bases and J 2 bases; bases outside gene matches: 2. Sequencing used peripheral blood. The rearrangement joins TRBV5-4 to TRBJ2-7; 7 nucleotides line up with TRBD1. The TCR originated in a woman aged 40 to 50 with COVID-19, enrolled during active disease. CDR3 residues: CASSSGQTYEQYF. The CDR3 bases are TGTGCCAGCAGCTCGGGACAGACCTACGAGCAGTACTTC.